This T cell receptor beta chain was documented in a study of cytomegalovirus exposure and HLA in healthy donors. Germline CDR1 and CDR2: SNHLY and FYNNEI. V dropped 6 bases and J dropped 0 bases, with 14 bases sitting between them. The CDR3 contains 16 residues. PCR was performed using 60 Vbeta and 13 Jbeta primers. Assay: immunoSEQ multiplex PCR; the TCRdb copy retains only in-frame clones and omits some. Here the sample spans around 220,000 clones, 60% to 85% being singletons. V usage is TRBV2 and J usage is TRBJ1-4; no definite D call. The sample consisted of PBMCs. The receptor's source is a man in his forties or fifties in good health and CMV-seronegative. The chain's CDR3 is CASSLPGFATNEKLFF. The CDR3, as DNA: TGTGCCAGCAGCCTACCAGGCTTCGCAACTAATGAAAAACTGTTTTTT.